This T cell receptor (beta chain) is drawn from a study of T cells after somatic rescue of genetic block. V was clipped by 1 base and J by 1 base, with 4 bases between them. CDR3 length equals 13 residues. CDR1 SEHNR and CDR2 FQNEAQ come from the germline V gene (reference sequence). A remark on this clone: The sample holds other DNA sequences that translate to the same CDR3.

TCRdb's copy holds only in-frame clones and misses some; the assay was immunoSEQ multiplex PCR. The sample shows around 52,000 clones, 90% to 96% of them seen only once. The receptor's source is a child less than two years old. The sample was peripheral blood mononuclear cells (PBMCs). This chain uses TRBV7-9 with TRBJ1-1; D is unresolved. This CDR3 is CASSLGQNTEAFF. CDR3 coding DNA: TGTGCCAGCAGCTTAGGACAGAACACTGAAGCTTTCTTT.